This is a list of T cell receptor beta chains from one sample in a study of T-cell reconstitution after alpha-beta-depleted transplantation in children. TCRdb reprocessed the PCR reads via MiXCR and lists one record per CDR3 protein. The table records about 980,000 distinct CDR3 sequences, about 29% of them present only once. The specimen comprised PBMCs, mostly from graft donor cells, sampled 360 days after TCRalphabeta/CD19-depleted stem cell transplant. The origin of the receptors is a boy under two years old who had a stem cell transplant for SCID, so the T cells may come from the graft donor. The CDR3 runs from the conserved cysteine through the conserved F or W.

cdr3_aa: CASSLWGREQETQYF
j_call: TRBJ2-5
v_call: TRBV28

cdr3_aa: CATSRGRTDTQYF
j_call: TRBJ2-3
v_call: TRBV15

cdr3_aa: CASSPARDTQYF
j_call: TRBJ2-3
v_call: TRBV12-3/TRBV12-4

cdr3_aa: CASSPKEHSGANVLTF
j_call: TRBJ2-6
v_call: TRBV18

cdr3_aa: CASSVGTGGYTF
j_call: TRBJ1-2
v_call: TRBV9

cdr3_aa: CASSSGLGRRGEGFF
j_call: TRBJ2-1
v_call: TRBV7-1

cdr3_aa: CASSLDLNRDTNQPQHF
j_call: TRBJ1-5
v_call: TRBV7-9

cdr3_aa: CASSSDRRRVEDEQYF
j_call: TRBJ2-7
v_call: TRBV5-1

cdr3_aa: CSVEEGGGGYTF
j_call: TRBJ1-2
v_call: TRBV29-1

cdr3_aa: CSVDRDTDTQYF
j_call: TRBJ2-3
v_call: TRBV29-1

cdr3_aa: CASRLLLTGSSEQFF
j_call: TRBJ2-1
v_call: TRBV6-1

cdr3_aa: CSASELADYNEQFF
j_call: TRBJ2-1
v_call: TRBV20-1

cdr3_aa: CASSLVLREEQYF
j_call: TRBJ2-7
v_call: TRBV13

cdr3_aa: CSARTGSGISNQPQHF
j_call: TRBJ1-5
v_call: TRBV20-1

cdr3_aa: CASSSSRIVGTQYF
j_call: TRBJ2-7
v_call: TRBV12-3/TRBV12-4

cdr3_aa: CASSLMSPVGELFF
j_call: TRBJ2-2
v_call: TRBV5-6

cdr3_aa: CASSRTTVHEQYF
j_call: TRBJ2-7
v_call: TRBV18

cdr3_aa: CASSLGVSNTGELFF
j_call: TRBJ2-2
v_call: TRBV7-2

cdr3_aa: CASSSNWDTQYF
j_call: TRBJ2-3
v_call: TRBV27

cdr3_aa: CASSKAGGTGANVLTF
j_call: TRBJ2-6
v_call: TRBV19

cdr3_aa: CASSPNLGRIGTGELFF
j_call: TRBJ2-2
v_call: TRBV27

cdr3_aa: CASSQDTVGARETQYF
j_call: TRBJ2-5
v_call: TRBV3-1

cdr3_aa: CASSNQASYEQYF
j_call: TRBJ2-7
v_call: TRBV5-1

cdr3_aa: CASSSAGRNEQFF
j_call: TRBJ2-1
v_call: TRBV12-3/TRBV12-4